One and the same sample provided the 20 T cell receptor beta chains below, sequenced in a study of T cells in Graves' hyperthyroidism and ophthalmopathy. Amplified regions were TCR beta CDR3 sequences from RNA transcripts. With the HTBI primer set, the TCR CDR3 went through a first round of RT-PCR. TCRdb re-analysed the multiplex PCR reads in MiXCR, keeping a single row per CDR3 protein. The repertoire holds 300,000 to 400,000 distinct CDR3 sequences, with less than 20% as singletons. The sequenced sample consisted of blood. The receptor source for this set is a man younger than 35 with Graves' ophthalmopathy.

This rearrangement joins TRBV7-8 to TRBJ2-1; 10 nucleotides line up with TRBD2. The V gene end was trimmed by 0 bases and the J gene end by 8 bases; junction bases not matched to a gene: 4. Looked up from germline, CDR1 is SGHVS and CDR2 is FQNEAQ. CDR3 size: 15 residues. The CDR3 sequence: CASSLASGGFYEQFF. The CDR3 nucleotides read TGTGCCAGCAGCTTAGCTAGCGGGGGGTTCTATGAGCAGTTCTTC.

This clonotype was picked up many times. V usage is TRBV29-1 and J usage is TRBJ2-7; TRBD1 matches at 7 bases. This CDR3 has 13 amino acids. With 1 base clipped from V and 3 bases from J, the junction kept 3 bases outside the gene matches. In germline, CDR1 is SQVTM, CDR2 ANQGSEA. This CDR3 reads CSVEGTGLYEQYF. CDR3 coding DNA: TGCAGCGTTGAAGGGACAGGTCTCTACGAGCAGTACTTC.

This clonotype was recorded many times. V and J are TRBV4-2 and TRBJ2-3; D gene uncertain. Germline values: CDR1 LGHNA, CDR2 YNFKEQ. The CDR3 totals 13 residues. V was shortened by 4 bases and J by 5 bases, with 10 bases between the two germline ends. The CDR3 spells CASSPDGRDTQYF. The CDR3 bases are TGTGCCAGCAGCCCGGACGGTCGAGATACGCAGTATTTT.

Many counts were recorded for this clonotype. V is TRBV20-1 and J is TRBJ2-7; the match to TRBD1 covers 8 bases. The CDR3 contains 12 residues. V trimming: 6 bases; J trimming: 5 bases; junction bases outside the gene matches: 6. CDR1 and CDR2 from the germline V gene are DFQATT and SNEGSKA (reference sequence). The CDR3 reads CSASDRANEQYF. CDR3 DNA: TGCAGTGCGTCGGACAGGGCCAACGAGCAGTACTTC.

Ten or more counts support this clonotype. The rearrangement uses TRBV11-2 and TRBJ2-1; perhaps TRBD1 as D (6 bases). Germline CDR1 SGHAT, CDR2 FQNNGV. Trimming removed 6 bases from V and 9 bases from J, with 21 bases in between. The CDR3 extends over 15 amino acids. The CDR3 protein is CASRPVAGVNPEQFF. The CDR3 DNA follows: TGTGCCAGCAGGCCCGTGGCAGGGGTTAACCCTGAGCAGTTCTTC.

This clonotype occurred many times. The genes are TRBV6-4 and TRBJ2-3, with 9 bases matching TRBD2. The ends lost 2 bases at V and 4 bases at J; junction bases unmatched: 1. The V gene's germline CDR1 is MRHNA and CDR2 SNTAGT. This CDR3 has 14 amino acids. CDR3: CASSDQRGADTQYF. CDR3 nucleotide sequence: TGTGCCAGCAGTGACCAGCGGGGGGCAGATACGCAGTATTTT.

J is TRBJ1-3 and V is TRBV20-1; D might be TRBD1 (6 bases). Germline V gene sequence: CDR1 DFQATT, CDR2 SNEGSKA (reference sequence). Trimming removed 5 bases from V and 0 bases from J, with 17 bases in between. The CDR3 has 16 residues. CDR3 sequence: CSASSTTGNSGNTIYF. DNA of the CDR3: TGCAGTGCTTCTTCCACTACAGGGAACTCTGGAAACACCATATATTTT.

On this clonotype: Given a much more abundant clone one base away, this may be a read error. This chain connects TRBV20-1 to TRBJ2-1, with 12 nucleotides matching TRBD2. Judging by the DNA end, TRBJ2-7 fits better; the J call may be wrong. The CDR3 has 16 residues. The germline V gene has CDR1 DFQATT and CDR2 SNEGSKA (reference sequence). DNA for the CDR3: TGCAGTGCTAGAGCTAGCGGGGGGGAAGGGGGGAATGAGCAGTACTTC. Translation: CSARASGGEGGNEQYF.

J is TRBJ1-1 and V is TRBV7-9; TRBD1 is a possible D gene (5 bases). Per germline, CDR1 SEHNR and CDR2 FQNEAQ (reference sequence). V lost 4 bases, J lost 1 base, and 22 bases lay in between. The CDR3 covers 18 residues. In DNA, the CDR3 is TGTGCCAGCAGCTGGGAATACTCCGGGACGGGGCGGAACACTGAAGCTTTCTTT. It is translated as CASSWEYSGTGRNTEAFF.

CDR3 DNA sequence: TGTGCCAGCAGCTCACAGAGCCGGGACGGGTCCTACGAGCAGTACTTC. It yields the protein CASSSQSRDGSYEQYF. The chain is built from TRBV13 and TRBJ2-7; D may correspond to TRBD1 or TRBD2 (5 bases each). The CDR3 covers 16 residues. Germline V CDR1 and CDR2: PRHDT, FYEKMQ (reference sequence). The V end was cut by 4 bases, the J end by 1 base, with 17 bases between.

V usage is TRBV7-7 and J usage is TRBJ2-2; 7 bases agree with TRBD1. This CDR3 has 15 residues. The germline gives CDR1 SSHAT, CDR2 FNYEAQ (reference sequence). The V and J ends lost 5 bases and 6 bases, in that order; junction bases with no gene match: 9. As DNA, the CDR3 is TGTGCCAGCAGCGTAGACAGGGTTGTGTCCGGGGAGCTGTTTTTT. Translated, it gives CASSVDRVVSGELFF.

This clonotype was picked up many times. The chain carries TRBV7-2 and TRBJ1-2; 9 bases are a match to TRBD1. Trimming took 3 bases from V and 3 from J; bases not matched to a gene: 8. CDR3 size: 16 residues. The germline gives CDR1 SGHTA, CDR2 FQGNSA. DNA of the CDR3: TGTGCCAGCAGCTTGTCCTCGGGACAGGGAGACTATGGCTACACCTTC. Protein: CASSLSSGQGDYGYTF.

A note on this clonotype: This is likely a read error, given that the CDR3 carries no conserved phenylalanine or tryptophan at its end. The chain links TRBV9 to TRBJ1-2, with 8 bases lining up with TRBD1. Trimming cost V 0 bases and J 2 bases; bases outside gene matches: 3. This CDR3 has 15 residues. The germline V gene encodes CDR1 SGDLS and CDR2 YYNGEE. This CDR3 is CASSVEGQANYGYTS. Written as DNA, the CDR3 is TGTGCCAGCAGCGTAGAGGGACAGGCCAACTATGGCTACACCTCC.

The CDR3 DNA follows: TGTGCCAGCAGTTACAGGGGGCCAGATACGCAGTATTTT. It specifies CASSYRGPDTQYF. The gene calls are TRBV6-5 and TRBJ2-3; 7 positions agree with TRBD1. The CDR3 sequence is 13 residues long. Germline-derived CDR1 and CDR2 are MNHEY and SVGAGI. The trim removed 2 bases at V and 4 bases at J, leaving 0 bases unmatched.

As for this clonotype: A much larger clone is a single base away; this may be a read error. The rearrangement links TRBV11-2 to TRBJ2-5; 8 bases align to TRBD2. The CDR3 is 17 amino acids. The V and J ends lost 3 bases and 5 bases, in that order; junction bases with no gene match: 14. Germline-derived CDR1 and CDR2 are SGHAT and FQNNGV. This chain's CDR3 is CASSFLLVGGAGETQYF. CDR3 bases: TGTGCCAGCAGCTTTCTCCTAGTCGGGGGGGCCGGGGAGACCCAGTACTTC.

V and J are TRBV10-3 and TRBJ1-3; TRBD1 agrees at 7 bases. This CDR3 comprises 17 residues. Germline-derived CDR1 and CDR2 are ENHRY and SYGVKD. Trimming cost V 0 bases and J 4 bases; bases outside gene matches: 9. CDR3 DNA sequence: TGTGCCATCAGTGAGTCGACTTTGCGGGACAGAGGAAACACCATATATTTT. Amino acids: CAISESTLRDRGNTIYF.

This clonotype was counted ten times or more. This CDR3 reads CASGGHTDTQYF. The CDR3 DNA is TGTGCCAGCGGGGGTCACACAGATACGCAGTATTTT. The chain carries TRBV11-2 and TRBJ2-3; TRBD1 or TRBD2 may be the D gene (5 bases each). Germline V gene data show CDR1 as SGHAT and CDR2 as FQNNGV. There are 12 residues in the CDR3. Trimming removed 8 bases at V and 2 bases at J, with 8 bases between.

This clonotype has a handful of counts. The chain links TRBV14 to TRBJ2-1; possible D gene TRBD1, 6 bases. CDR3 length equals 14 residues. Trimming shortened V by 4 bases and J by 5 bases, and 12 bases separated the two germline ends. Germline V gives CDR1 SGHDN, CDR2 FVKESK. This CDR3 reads CASSPIDRHNEQFF. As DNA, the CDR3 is TGTGCCAGCAGCCCGATAGACAGGCACAATGAGCAGTTCTTC.

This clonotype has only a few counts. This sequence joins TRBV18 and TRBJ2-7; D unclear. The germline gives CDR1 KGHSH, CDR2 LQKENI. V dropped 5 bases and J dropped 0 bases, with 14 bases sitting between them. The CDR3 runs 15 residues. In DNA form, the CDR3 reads TGTGCCAGCTCAGCCGGTCCGGGCTACTCCTACGAGCAGTACTTC. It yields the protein CASSAGPGYSYEQYF.

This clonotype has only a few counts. This CDR3 reads CASSLTGGLRREQYF. The CDR3, as DNA: TGTGCCAGCAGCTTAACAGGGGGGCTCAGAAGGGAGCAGTACTTC. The V gene is TRBV11-2, the J gene TRBJ2-7; TRBD1 agrees at 8 bases. V shed 2 bases and J 7 bases; nucleotides not matched to a gene: 10. CDR3 length: 15 residues. CDR1 SGHAT and CDR2 FQNNGV come from the germline V gene.